The 14 T cell receptor beta chains below all came from one sample that was sequenced in a study of CD8 T cells in ankylosing spondylitis. Using its own MiXCR run on the 5' RACE reads, TCRdb lists one record per CDR3 protein. Among more than 100,000 distinct CDR3 sequences listed, over 9.5% were seen once. The sample taken for sequencing was blood, either unsorted or a sorted T cell fraction (not recorded which). The receptors come from a female donor with ankylosing spondylitis or in good health (not recorded which).

The genes are TRBV19 and TRBJ1-1; TRBD1 is a possible D gene (6 bases). Germline V gene data show CDR1 as LNHDA and CDR2 as SQIVND (reference sequence). This CDR3 has 13 amino acids. V was shortened by 10 bases and J by 1 base, with 13 bases between the two germline ends. The CDR3 protein is CATKDRPNTEAFF. In DNA form, the CDR3 reads TGTGCCACTAAGGACAGACCGAACACTGAAGCTTTCTTT.

This clonotype appeared many times. The rearrangement uses TRBV7-2 and TRBJ2-5, with TRBD2 matching 7 bases. CDR3 size: 17 residues. Germline values: CDR1 SGHTA, CDR2 FQGNSA. Unmatched junction bases numbered 11, after V lost 2 bases and J lost 2 bases. The DNA of the CDR3 is TGTGCCAGCAGCTTATTCCTAGCGGAGACCCAACAAGAGACCCAGTACTTC. Amino acids: CASSLFLAETQQETQYF.

This clonotype was observed at least ten times. The gene calls are TRBV7-9 and TRBJ1-2, with D perhaps matching TRBD1 (5 bases). The CDR3 has 14 residues. The germline gives CDR1 SEHNR, CDR2 FQNEAQ (reference sequence). Trimming pared 1 base from V and 4 bases from J, leaving 10 bases between. The CDR3 DNA is TGTGCCAGCAGCTTAGACGGGGGTTCCTATGGCTACACCTTC. Residues: CASSLDGGSYGYTF.

This clonotype was recorded at least ten times. J is TRBJ2-7 and V is TRBV6-2 or TRBV6-3; TRBD2 matches 9 bases. Germline V gene data show CDR1 as MNHEY and CDR2 as SVGEGT. The CDR3 runs 14 residues. V lost 7 bases and J lost 5; bases outside the gene matches: 9. The CDR3 nucleotides read TGTGCCAGCAATGCGGGGGGGCTCCTTGACGAGCAGTACTTC. Protein: CASNAGGLLDEQYF.

This clonotype was counted ten times or more. The V call is TRBV5-1, the J call TRBJ2-2; TRBD2 matches 10 bases. This CDR3 region has 16 residues. V shed 3 bases and J 3 bases; nucleotides not matched to a gene: 5. The germline gives CDR1 SGHRS, CDR2 YFSETQ. The CDR3 here is CASSSLAGEDTGELFF. The CDR3 nucleotides read TGCGCCAGCAGCTCCCTAGCGGGGGAAGACACCGGGGAGCTGTTTTTT.

This clonotype was observed at least ten times. DNA for the CDR3: TGCAGCGCTGTTGAACCCGGACAGTCCTACGAGCAGTACTTC. Translated: CSAVEPGQSYEQYF. The V call is TRBV29-1, the J call TRBJ2-7; the D gene is possibly TRBD1 (6 bases). CDR3 length equals 14 residues. V lost 7 bases and J 1 base, leaving 17 bases between the germline ends. Germline loops: CDR1 SQVTM, CDR2 ANQGSEA.

About this clonotype itself: This could be a read error, since a much larger clone is one nucleotide away. The V and J genes are TRBV7-8 and TRBJ1-1; no firm D call. CDR1 SGHVS and CDR2 FQNEAQ come from the germline V gene. This CDR3 has 16 amino acids. The V gene lost 6 bases and the J gene lost 0 bases, with 17 bases spanning the gap. The CDR3 sequence is CASRLLGCQMNTEAFF. The CDR3 nucleotides read TGTGCCAGCAGACTTCTTGGGTGTCAGATGAACACTGAAGCTTTCTTT.

Only one count was recorded for this clonotype. The chain links TRBV20-1 to TRBJ2-1; 8 bases fit TRBD2. V lost 5 bases to trimming and J lost 1 base; unmatched junction nucleotides: 10. The CDR3 runs to 16 residues. CDR1 is DFQATT, CDR2 SNEGSKA, per germline (reference sequence). As DNA, the CDR3 is TGCAGTGCTGTTAGCCGACTAGCGTGGTCCTACAATGAGCAGTTCTTC. This gives the protein CSAVSRLAWSYNEQFF.

Of note for this clonotype: A much larger clone lies one base from this, so it may be a read error. The chain joins TRBV7-2 to TRBJ2-1; 7 nucleotides agree with TRBD2. V was pared by 7 bases and J by 11 bases, with 8 bases of the junction left unmatched. The CDR3 length is 12 residues. Germline V gives CDR1 SGHTA, CDR2 FQGNSA. CDR3 sequence (DNA): TGTACCAGCACCTACCTGGGAGGGCAGCAGTTCTTC. It translates to CTSTYLGGQQFF. The whole variable domain, filled in from reference TRBV7-2 and TRBJ2-1, reads GAGVSQSPSNKVTEKGKDVELRCDPISGHTALYWYRQSLGQGLEFLIYFQGNSAPDKSGLPSDRFSAERTGGSVSTLTIQRTQQEDSAVYLCTSTYLGGQQFFGPGTRLTVL.

There are many counts of this clonotype. The chain links TRBV3-1 to TRBJ2-3; unclear D gene. V lost 6 bases to trimming and J lost 8 bases, with 12 bases between them. The CDR3 spans 12 residues. Per the germline V gene, CDR1 is LGHDT and CDR2 is YNNKEL (reference sequence). The CDR3: CASRHLESTQYF. The CDR3 region has the DNA TGTGCCAGCAGACACCTAGAAAGTACGCAGTATTTT.

This clonotype was picked up many times. V and J are TRBV6-1 and TRBJ2-3, with no clear D. Looked up from germline, CDR1 is MNHNS and CDR2 is SASEGT. CDR3 length equals 13 residues. Trimming stripped 6 bases from V and 4 bases from J, with 11 bases between. The CDR3 protein is CASRPWVADTQYF. The CDR3 bases are TGTGCCAGCAGGCCGTGGGTCGCAGATACGCAGTATTTT.

This clonotype was picked up many times. The rearrangement joins TRBV20-1 to TRBJ2-4, with 8 bases that match TRBD2. V was clipped by 3 bases and J by 0 bases; unmatched bases: 4. This CDR3 comprises 15 residues. Looked up from germline, CDR1 is DFQATT and CDR2 is SNEGSKA (reference sequence). The CDR3 is CSASSGTGAKNIQYF. The CDR3 DNA is TGCAGTGCTAGTAGCGGGACCGGAGCCAAAAACATTCAGTACTTC.

This clonotype has just a few counts. The V and J genes are TRBV27 and TRBJ1-4; no definite D call. Trimming stripped 2 bases from V and 3 bases from J, with 10 bases between. Germline V lookup: CDR1 MNHEY, CDR2 SMNVEV (reference sequence). There are 15 residues in the CDR3. This chain's CDR3 is CASSLRAASNEKLFF. DNA for the CDR3: TGTGCCAGCAGTTTAAGGGCAGCTTCTAATGAAAAACTGTTTTTT.

This chain uses TRBV9 with TRBJ2-1, with D perhaps matching TRBD2 (7 bases). The length of the CDR3 is 16 residues. V was cut by 3 bases and J by 1 base, with 14 bases left in between. Germline CDR1 is SGDLS and CDR2 is YYNGEE. CDR3: CASSEGGVASYNEQFF. In DNA, the CDR3 is TGTGCCAGCAGCGAGGGGGGGGTCGCGTCCTACAATGAGCAGTTCTTC.